Shown below are 27 T cell receptor beta chains from a single sample sequenced in a study of Ad26.COV2.S vaccination and SARS-CoV-2 variants. Documented treatment: roughly 20 received Ad26.COV2.S at low or high dose, single or two shots; about 5 received placebo; per-sample allocation not given. The investigators took samples on day 63 after the first vaccine or placebo injection. Some clones are missing from TCRdb's copy, which holds only in-frame ones; the method was immunoSEQ multiplex PCR. The sample contains about 470,000 clones, roughly 88% of which appear only once. The sample was peripheral blood, taken in a trial of Ad26.COV2.S vaccine versus placebo. All receptors come from a person between 18 and 59 years old who received the Ad26.COV2.S COVID-19 vaccine or a placebo.

The rearrangement joins TRBV7-2 to TRBJ2-7; no firm D call. Germline V gene sequence: CDR1 SGHTA, CDR2 FQGNSA. Trimming shortened V by 5 bases and J by 4 bases, and 15 bases separated the two germline ends. The CDR3 is made up of 14 amino acids. CDR3 sequence: CASSTGLVFYEQYF. In nucleotides, the CDR3 is TGTGCCAGCAGCACCGGTCTAGTATTTTACGAGCAGTACTTC.

V and J are TRBV6-6 and TRBJ2-7; D remains unclear. CDR1 MNHNY and CDR2 SVGAGI come from the germline V gene (reference sequence). CDR3 length: 10 amino acids. Deletions cut 6 bases from V and 3 bases from J, with 3 bases between. CDR3 bases: TGTGCCAGCAGCGACTACGAGCAGTACTTC. Translated: CASSDYEQYF.

This chain links TRBV3-1 (or the pseudogene TRBV3-2) with TRBJ2-3; 8 nucleotides match TRBD2. Germline trimming cut 4 bases from V and 1 base from J; bases unmatched to any gene: 4. CDR3 length equals 15 residues. The germline CDR1 and CDR2 sequences are LGHDT and YNNKEL (reference sequence). CDR3 sequence: CASSPGTSRTDTQYF. In DNA form, the CDR3 reads TGTGCCAGCAGCCCCGGGACTAGTCGCACAGATACGCAGTATTTT.

The rearrangement links TRBV9 to TRBJ1-3, with TRBD1 as a possible D gene (6 bases). The CDR3 is 15 residues long. Germline CDR1 is SGDLS and CDR2 is YYNGEE. Deletions cut 0 bases from V and 0 bases from J, with 7 bases between. CDR3 loop: CASSVVDSSGNTIYF. The CDR3 bases are TGTGCCAGCAGCGTAGTGGACAGCTCTGGAAACACCATATATTTT.

This chain uses TRBV7-3 with TRBJ2-7; 7 nucleotides line up with TRBD2. The CDR3 covers 15 residues. CDR1 and CDR2 (germline): SGHTA, FQGTGA. Trimming removed 0 bases from V and 3 bases from J; junction bases left unmatched: 5. CDR3 protein: CASSLTPSGIYEQYF. In DNA, the CDR3 is TGTGCCAGCAGCTTAACCCCGAGCGGGATCTACGAGCAGTACTTC.

The CDR3 sequence is CASSPPGLAGTGELFF. The CDR3 coding sequence is TGTGCCAGCAGTCCACCGGGACTAGCGGGCACCGGGGAGCTGTTTTTT. The chain couples TRBV27 to TRBJ2-2; 12 bases are a match to TRBD2. CDR3 size: 16 residues. The V gene end was trimmed by 5 bases and the J gene end by 4 bases; junction bases not matched to a gene: 5. Germline lookup yields CDR1 MNHEY and CDR2 SMNVEV (reference sequence).

The chain recombines TRBV12-2 with TRBJ1-3. TRBV12-2 is shown as a pseudogene. This CDR3 comprises 16 residues. The CDR3 is CASRFGTGVPGNTIYF. For the CDR3, the DNA is TGTGCAAGTCGCTTCGGGACCGGAGTTCCTGGAAACACCATATATTTT.

The sample holds one count of this clone. The V gene is TRBV5-4, the J gene TRBJ1-4; possible D gene TRBD1, 5 bases. V lost 4 bases and J lost 0, with 13 bases in between. Germline V lookup: CDR1 SGHNT, CDR2 YYREEE (reference sequence). The CDR3 length is 16 residues. As DNA, the CDR3 is TGTGCCAGCAGCCGTATAGACAGCGCAACTAATGAAAAACTGTTTTTT. Protein sequence: CASSRIDSATNEKLFF.

The gene calls are TRBV6-1 and TRBJ2-7; D gene ambiguous. V lost 1 base and J lost 5, with 18 bases in between. Germline CDR1 is MNHNS and CDR2 is SASEGT. The CDR3 is made up of 16 amino acids. Here the CDR3 DNA reads TGTGCCAGCAGTGAAGTTCCTGGTCGGCCCCGCGACGAGCAGTACTTC. Protein: CASSEVPGRPRDEQYF.

The chain employs TRBV5-1 and TRBJ2-5, with 9 bases matching TRBD1. CDR3 size: 14 residues. The germline V gene has CDR1 SGHRS and CDR2 YFSETQ. J gave up 2 bases and V 2 bases, and 1 base lay outside the gene matches. The chain's CDR3 is CASSLQGAQETQYF. DNA of the CDR3: TGCGCCAGCAGCTTACAGGGGGCTCAAGAGACCCAGTACTTC.

The genes are TRBV30 and TRBJ2-7, with TRBD1 matching 12 bases. CDR3 size: 12 residues. Germline V CDR1 and CDR2: GTSNPN, SVGIG (reference sequence). CDR3 region: CASGQGAHEQYF. CDR3 sequence (DNA): TGTGCGTCGGGACAGGGGGCTCACGAGCAGTACTTC.

The chain links TRBV24-1 to TRBJ1-1; 7 nucleotides agree with TRBD1. The V segment lost 5 bases and the J segment 5 bases; nucleotides outside the gene matches: 4. Germline assignment: CDR1 KGHDR and CDR2 SFDVKD. The CDR3 runs to 13 residues. CDR3 loop: CATSAGGGTEAFF. DNA of the CDR3: TGTGCCACCAGTGCAGGGGGAGGGACTGAAGCTTTCTTT.

The V call is TRBV5-1, the J call TRBJ1-2; 12 nucleotides agree with TRBD1. After removal of 0 bases from V and 3 bases from J, the junction contained 3 bases not matched to a gene. This CDR3 is 16 amino acids long. In germline, CDR1 is SGHRS, CDR2 YFSETQ. CDR3 DNA sequence: TGCGCCAGCAGCTTGGCGGGGACAGGGGGCGACTATGGCTACACCTTC. Amino acid sequence: CASSLAGTGGDYGYTF.

V and J are TRBV7-3 and TRBJ2-1; 12 nucleotides line up with TRBD2. Losses at the gene ends were 4 bases for V and 6 bases for J; bases not matched to a gene: 13. The CDR3 covers 18 residues. Germline-derived CDR1 and CDR2 are SGHTA and FQGTGA. The CDR3 loop is CASSYYPTGLAGSNEQFF. The DNA of the CDR3 is TGTGCCAGCAGCTATTACCCGACGGGACTAGCGGGTTCCAATGAGCAGTTCTTC.

CDR3 region: CASSLGLAGARVYEQYF. In DNA, the CDR3 is TGTGCCAGCAGCCTGGGACTAGCGGGAGCACGTGTTTACGAGCAGTACTTC. V and J are TRBV5-5 and TRBJ2-7; TRBD2 aligns across 14 bases. Germline CDR1 SGHKS, CDR2 YYEKEE (reference sequence). V trimming: 4 bases; J trimming: 4 bases; junction bases outside the gene matches: 10. CDR3 length: 17 amino acids.

The chain joins TRBV20-1 to TRBJ1-5; 7 positions match TRBD1. The trim removed 3 bases at V and 5 bases at J, leaving 7 bases unmatched. CDR3 size: 14 residues. Per the germline V gene, CDR1 is DFQATT and CDR2 is SNEGSKA (reference sequence). CDR3 bases: TGCAGTGCTAGTCTTGACAGGGATCATCAGCCCCAGCATTTT. Translated: CSASLDRDHQPQHF.

CDR3 coding DNA: TGTGCCAGCAGCCCACCCGGGGGCCCACGTTACGAGCAGTACTTC. Its translation: CASSPPGGPRYEQYF. V usage is TRBV7-9 and J usage is TRBJ2-7; D may be TRBD1 or TRBD2 (6 bases each). The germline CDR1 and CDR2 sequences are SEHNR and FQNEAQ (reference sequence). Trimming stripped 5 bases from V and 4 bases from J, with 18 bases between. This CDR3 is built from 15 residues.

CDR3 nucleotide sequence: TGTGCCAGCGGATTTCCGGGGAACTCCTACAATGAGCAGTTCTTC. It is translated as CASGFPGNSYNEQFF. This sequence joins TRBV28 and TRBJ2-1; a weak D match, TRBD2 (5 bases). CDR1 and CDR2 from the germline V gene are MDHEN and SYDVKM. V was clipped by 8 bases and J by 0 bases, with 14 bases between them. There are 15 residues in the CDR3.

This clone was seen just once. This chain connects TRBV27 to TRBJ2-7, with 10 bases that match TRBD1. Germline-derived CDR1 and CDR2 are MNHEY and SMNVEV (reference sequence). There are 14 residues in the CDR3. Unmatched junction bases numbered 8, after V lost 5 bases and J lost 7 bases. The DNA of the CDR3 is TGTGCCAGCAGTCCGTGGGACAGGGGTTATGAGCAGTACTTC. It encodes CASSPWDRGYEQYF.

The rearrangement joins TRBV24-1 to TRBJ2-7; 16 bases map to TRBD2. From germline, CDR1 is KGHDR and CDR2 SFDVKD. This CDR3 comprises 19 residues. V trimming: 4 bases; J trimming: 7 bases; junction bases outside the gene matches: 15. In nucleotides, the CDR3 is TGTGCCACCAGTGAAACCAACTCCGGGACTAGCGGGAGGGCGGGTGAGCAGTACTTC. Residues: CATSETNSGTSGRAGEQYF.

This clone has a handful of counts. V is TRBV19 and J is TRBJ2-7, with D perhaps matching TRBD1 (6 bases). The CDR3 is made up of 13 amino acids. CDR1 is LNHDA, CDR2 SQIVND, per germline (reference sequence). Trimming cost V 5 bases and J 3 bases, with 11 bases left between them. The CDR3 region has the DNA TGTGCCAGTAGTCGGGACATCCTCTACGAGCAGTACTTC. Protein sequence: CASSRDILYEQYF.

This chain joins TRBV5-4 and TRBJ2-7; 11 bases map to TRBD2. Germline lookup yields CDR1 SGHNT and CDR2 YYREEE (reference sequence). J was trimmed by 2 bases and V by 4 bases; bases with no gene match: 2. The CDR3 consists of 14 residues. CDR3 nucleotide sequence: TGTGCCAGCAGCGGGACTAGCGGAGCCTACGAGCAGTACTTC. Its translation is CASSGTSGAYEQYF.

V and J are TRBV21-1 and TRBJ1-4. TRBV21-1 constitutes a pseudogene. The CDR3 spans 11 residues. Here the CDR3 DNA reads TGTGCCAGCAGCAAAGGGGAAAAACTGTTTTTT. The encoded protein is CASSKGEKLFF.

This chain links TRBV7-8 with TRBJ2-3, with D unresolved. Trimming took 5 bases from V and 6 from J, leaving 12 bases between them. From germline, CDR1 is SGHVS and CDR2 FQNEAQ. The CDR3 length is 13 residues. This CDR3 reads CASSVGLPDTQYF. For the CDR3, the DNA is TGTGCCAGCAGCGTCGGGCTTCCCGATACGCAGTATTTT.

The chain is built from TRBV4-1 and TRBJ1-1; D gene unclear. This CDR3 is 13 amino acids long. V dropped 1 base and J dropped 5 bases, with 8 bases sitting between them. Germline V gene data show CDR1 as MGHRA and CDR2 as YSYEKL. Here the CDR3 DNA reads TGCGCCAGCAGCCAAGGGAGTTGGACTGAAGCTTTCTTT. Residues: CASSQGSWTEAFF.

The chain uses TRBV12-2 and TRBJ1-6; the D call TRBD1 from the table was never checked on the DNA. TRBV12-2 is a pseudogene. The CDR3 is 18 residues long. This chain's CDR3 is CASRFTQVGPHYNSPLHF. Here the CDR3 DNA reads TGTGCAAGTCGCTTTACACAGGTCGGTCCGCATTATAATTCACCCCTCCACTTT.

The chain carries TRBV19 and TRBJ2-7; D is uncertain. The V gene's germline CDR1 is LNHDA and CDR2 SQIVND (reference sequence). The V gene lost 2 bases and the J gene lost 1 base, with 6 bases spanning the gap. CDR3 length: 13 amino acids. The CDR3 region has the DNA TGTGCCAGTAGTATACGGCAGTCCTACGAGCAGTACTTC. Protein product: CASSIRQSYEQYF. Supplemented by reference TRBV19 and TRBJ2-7, the full variable domain reads DGGITQSPKYLFRKEGQNVTLSCEQNLNHDAMYWYRQDPGQGLRLIYYSQIVNDFQKGDIAEGYSVSREKKESFPLTVTSAQKNPTAFYLCASSIRQSYEQYFGPGTRLTVT.